This TCR beta chain was sequenced for a study of response to subunit inactivated influenza vaccine. In its sample, this clonotype was seen a few times. Its antigen is undetermined. TCRdb itself ran the RT-PCR reads through MiXCR, one entry per CDR3 protein. The table records 700,000 to 900,000 distinct CDR3 sequences, 21% of them present only once. The CDR3 spans 15 residues. Germline V lookup: CDR1 LGHDT, CDR2 YNNKEL (reference sequence). Trimming pared 5 bases from V and 1 base from J, leaving 14 bases between. Overall study findings and caveats: It was suggested by the authors that few new T cells are recruited by each seasonal influenza vaccination.

This sequence was found in a man between 45 and 60 years old who received an inactivated influenza vaccine. This sample comprised PBMCs from blood, obtained about 5 days after vaccination. V and J are TRBV3-1 and TRBJ1-1; D uncertain. For the CDR3, the DNA is TGTGCCAGCAGCGCTTCCGAGAGGAAGAACACTGAAGCTTTCTTT. Amino acid sequence: CASSASERKNTEAFF.